These 10 T cell receptor beta chains were all obtained from the same sample, sequenced in a study of beta chain features in type 1 diabetes. Overall study findings and caveats: Shorter TCRB CDR3s, moderately but significantly so, were found in Type 1 diabetes patients in all four CD4+ subsets.

For these TCRs, the target antigens are not known. The investigators reverse transcribed all of the isolated RNA, so they sequenced expressed TCRB transcripts. Clones were sequenced by immunoSEQ multiplex PCR, and TCRdb holds only the in-frame ones, with some missing. The sample has approximately 150,000 clones; approximately 9% are singletons. Input material: central memory CD4+ T cells from blood. All receptors derive from a man aged 30 to 39 with type 1 diabetes.

The chain carries TRBV27 and TRBJ1-1; D unresolved. The CDR3 runs to 15 residues. V lost 5 bases, J lost 3 bases, and 16 bases lay in between. Germline V gene sequence: CDR1 MNHEY, CDR2 SMNVEV (reference sequence). In DNA form, the CDR3 reads TGTGCCAGCAGTCCCGGTCCCCAACGGGACACTGAAGCTTTCTTT. Translating it yields CASSPGPQRDTEAFF.

A few counts support this clone. The rearrangement joins TRBV10-3 to TRBJ1-6; 9 bases agree with TRBD1. In germline, CDR1 is ENHRY, CDR2 SYGVKD. This CDR3 region has 13 residues. The ends lost 6 bases at V and 8 bases at J; junction bases unmatched: 2. CDR3 sequence reads: CAIRGDRDSPLHF. The CDR3 DNA reads TGTGCCATCAGGGGGGACAGGGATTCACCCCTCCACTTT.

This clone has a handful of counts. The chain recombines TRBV19 with TRBJ2-3; 9 bases fit TRBD2. Trimming cost V 5 bases and J 4 bases; bases outside gene matches: 7. Germline CDR1 and CDR2: LNHDA and SQIVND (reference sequence). The CDR3 is made up of 15 amino acids. Here the CDR3 DNA reads TGTGCCAGTAGTGGAGCGGGGGGTGTGTCAGATACGCAGTATTTT. It codes for CASSGAGGVSDTQYF.

This rearrangement joins TRBV28 to TRBJ1-1, with TRBD1 as a possible D gene (6 bases). The V and J ends lost 5 bases and 11 bases respectively, with 12 bases between them. The CDR3 runs 11 residues. Per the germline V gene, CDR1 is MDHEN and CDR2 is SYDVKM. The CDR3: CASSHRAWAFF. The CDR3 DNA reads TGTGCCAGCAGTCACAGGGCATGGGCTTTCTTT.

This clone showed up just a few times. Distinct nucleotide sequences in the sample also encode this CDR3. This chain uses TRBV18 with TRBJ2-7; D may be TRBD2 (5 bases). The V end lost 3 bases, the J end lost 3 bases, and 6 bases lay between the germline ends. This CDR3 contains 12 residues. The germline V gene encodes CDR1 KGHSH and CDR2 LQKENI. In nucleotides, the CDR3 is TGTGCCAGCTCACCGGGAGACTACGAGCAGTACTTC. Its translation is CASSPGDYEQYF. Combining the CDR3 with reference TRBV18 and TRBJ2-7 gives the whole variable domain NAGVMQNPRHLVRRRGQEARLRCSPMKGHSHVYWYRQLPEEGLKFMVYLQKENIIDESGMPKERFSAEFPKEGPSILRIQQVVRGDSAAYFCASSPGDYEQYFGPGTRLTVT.

This clone was picked up a small number of times. In nucleotides, the CDR3 is TGCGCCAGCAGCTTGGAGGACTTCTCCTACAATGAGCAGTTCTTC. Translated, it gives CASSLEDFSYNEQFF. V is TRBV5-1 and J is TRBJ2-1; D is possibly TRBD2 (5 bases). Germline CDR1 is SGHRS and CDR2 is YFSETQ. Trimming cost V 0 bases and J 0 bases, with 7 bases left between them. This CDR3 region has 15 residues.

This chain uses TRBV18 with TRBJ2-3; 7 positions match TRBD1. CDR3 length equals 13 residues. Trimming cost V 2 bases and J 4 bases; bases outside gene matches: 0. Germline V gene sequence: CDR1 KGHSH, CDR2 LQKENI. The CDR3 sequence: CASSPGQADTQYF. In DNA form, the CDR3 reads TGTGCCAGCTCACCAGGACAGGCAGATACGCAGTATTTT.

This clone was seen a handful of times. V usage is TRBV7-2 and J usage is TRBJ1-2, with D possibly matching TRBD1 (6 bases). Germline CDR1 reads SGHTA; CDR2 reads FQGNSA. The CDR3 sequence is 14 residues long. V was clipped by 5 bases and J by 4 bases, with 14 bases between them. The CDR3 sequence is CASSASGQPYGYTF. For the CDR3, the DNA is TGTGCCAGCAGCGCCTCCGGACAGCCCTATGGCTACACCTTC.

This clone has more than one count but fewer than ten. The chain combines TRBV28 with TRBJ1-4, with a tentative D call TRBD1 (5 bases). The CDR3 runs 13 residues. Germline V gene sequence: CDR1 MDHEN, CDR2 SYDVKM. With 10 bases removed from V and 5 bases from J, the gap between germline ends came to 14 bases. Here the CDR3 DNA reads TGTGCCACCTTAAACGGGGGGAATGAAAAACTGTTTTTT. The encoded protein is CATLNGGNEKLFF.

This clone occurred a few times. This chain connects TRBV11-1 to TRBJ2-7; TRBD1 matches at 9 bases. This CDR3 region has 14 residues. V trimming: 4 bases; J trimming: 4 bases; junction bases outside the gene matches: 5. The germline gives CDR1 SGHAT, CDR2 FQDESV (reference sequence). The CDR3 DNA follows: TGTGCCAGCAGCTCGGGACAGGGTGGATACGAGCAGTACTTC. It is translated as CASSSGQGGYEQYF.